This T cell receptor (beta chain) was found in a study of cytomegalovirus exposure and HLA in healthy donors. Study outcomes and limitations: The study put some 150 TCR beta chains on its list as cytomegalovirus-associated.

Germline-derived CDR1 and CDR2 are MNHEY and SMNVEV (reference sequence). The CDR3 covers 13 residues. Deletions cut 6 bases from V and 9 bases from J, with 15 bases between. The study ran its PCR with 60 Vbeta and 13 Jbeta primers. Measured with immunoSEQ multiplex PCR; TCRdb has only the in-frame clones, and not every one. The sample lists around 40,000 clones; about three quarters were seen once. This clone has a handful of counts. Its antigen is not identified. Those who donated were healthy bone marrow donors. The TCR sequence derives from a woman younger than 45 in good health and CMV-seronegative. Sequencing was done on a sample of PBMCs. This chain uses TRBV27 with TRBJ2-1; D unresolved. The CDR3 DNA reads TGTGCCAGCAGCCCAATAGTGATGAGTGAGCAGTTCTTC. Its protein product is CASSPIVMSEQFF.